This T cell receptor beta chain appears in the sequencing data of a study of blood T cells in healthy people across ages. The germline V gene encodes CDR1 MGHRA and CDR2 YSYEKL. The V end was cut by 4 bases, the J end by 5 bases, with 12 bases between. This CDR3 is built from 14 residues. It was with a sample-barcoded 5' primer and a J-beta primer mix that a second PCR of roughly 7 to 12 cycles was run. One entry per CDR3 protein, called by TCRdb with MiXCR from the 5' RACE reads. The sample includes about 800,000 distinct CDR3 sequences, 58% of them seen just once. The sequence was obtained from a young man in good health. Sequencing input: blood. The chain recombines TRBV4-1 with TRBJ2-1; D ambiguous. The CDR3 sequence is CASSPHSSDNEQFF. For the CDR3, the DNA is TGCGCCAGCAGCCCCCACTCCTCAGACAATGAGCAGTTCTTC.